These 22 T cell receptor beta chains were all obtained from the same sample, sequenced in a study of blood T cell repertoires in COVID-19. The table came from immunoSEQ multiplex PCR; TCRdb's copy has only in-frame clones and leaves some out. Here the sample spans approximately 80,000 clones, 90% being singletons. The sequencing input was peripheral blood. These receptors were collected from a woman aged 45-59 years in a cohort sampled during active COVID-19.

This chain uses TRBV5-1 with TRBJ1-2; 9 positions agree with TRBD1. From germline, CDR1 is SGHRS and CDR2 YFSETQ. Unmatched junction bases numbered 10, after V lost 3 bases and J lost 4 bases. This CDR3 has 16 residues. CDR3 DNA: TGCGCCAGCAGCTGGGGACAGGGATTCGACGCCTATGGCTACACCTTC. This codes for CASSWGQGFDAYGYTF. Full variable domain (remainder filled in from reference TRBV5-1 and TRBJ1-2): KAGVTQTPRYLIKTRGQQVTLSCSPISGHRSVSWYQQTPGQGLQFLFEYFSETQRNKGNFPGRFSGRQFSNSRSEMNVSTLELGDSALYLCASSWGQGFDAYGYTFGSGTRLTVV.

CDR3 amino acids: CSVGAGRIGELFF. The DNA for the CDR3 is TGCAGCGTTGGTGCAGGGAGGATCGGGGAGCTGTTTTTT. The gene calls are TRBV29-1 and TRBJ2-2, with D perhaps matching TRBD2 (6 bases). Germline values: CDR1 SQVTM, CDR2 ANQGSEA. The CDR3 loop spans 13 amino acids. The V gene lost 4 bases and the J gene lost 7 bases, with 13 bases spanning the gap.

This clone appeared a single time. V and J are TRBV30 and TRBJ1-6; D is ambiguous. V was pared by 7 bases and J by 9 bases, with 16 bases between. Germline CDR1 reads GTSNPN; CDR2 reads SVGIG (reference sequence). The CDR3 consists of 13 residues. CDR3 residues: CASTEGEISPLHF. CDR3 bases: TGTGCCTCCACAGAGGGAGAAATTTCACCCCTCCACTTT.

V and J are TRBV15 and TRBJ1-5; tentatively, D is TRBD1 (6 bases). CDR1 LNHNV and CDR2 YYDKDF come from the germline V gene (reference sequence). CDR3 length: 14 residues. V shed 5 bases and J shed 4 bases, with 12 bases lying between them. The CDR3 here is CATSPDRKNQPQHF. In nucleotides, the CDR3 is TGTGCCACCAGCCCGGACAGAAAAAATCAGCCCCAGCATTTT.

V and J are TRBV5-1 and TRBJ1-1; 7 bases fit TRBD1. Trimming took 0 bases from V and 5 from J; bases not matched to a gene: 7. Looked up from germline, CDR1 is SGHRS and CDR2 is YFSETQ. CDR3 length: 15 amino acids. The CDR3 loop reads CASSLGQGLWTEAFF. The CDR3 nucleotides read TGCGCCAGCAGCTTGGGACAGGGTCTTTGGACTGAAGCTTTCTTT.

This chain uses TRBV28 with TRBJ2-1; 10 bases match TRBD1. The ends lost 2 bases at V and 14 bases at J; junction bases unmatched: 9. CDR1 is MDHEN and CDR2 is SYDVKM in the germline V gene. CDR3 length: 14 residues. CDR3 sequence: CASSLGVTGGMEFF. The CDR3 DNA sequence: TGTGCCAGCAGTTTAGGAGTGACAGGGGGCATGGAGTTCTTC.

The V call is TRBV19, the J call TRBJ2-7, with 7 positions matching TRBD1. Germline V gene sequence: CDR1 LNHDA, CDR2 SQIVND (reference sequence). The CDR3 loop spans 14 amino acids. The J segment lost 6 bases and the V segment lost 3 bases, leaving 8 bases of the junction unmatched. The CDR3 loop is CASSIARDSGEQYF. In DNA form, the CDR3 reads TGTGCCAGTAGTATTGCTCGGGACAGCGGCGAGCAGTACTTC.

The chain is built from TRBV5-6 and TRBJ1-5, with TRBD1 matching 10 bases. Germline trimming cut 3 bases from V and 5 bases from J; bases unmatched to any gene: 2. This CDR3 region has 14 residues. Per the germline V gene, CDR1 is SGHDT and CDR2 is YYEEEE. The CDR3 DNA reads as TGTGCCAGCAGCTGGGGGACAGGGGATCAGCCCCAGCATTTT. Its protein is CASSWGTGDQPQHF.

V and J are TRBV28 and TRBJ1-6; possibly TRBD1 for D (6 bases). The CDR3 sequence is 16 residues long. V shed 4 bases and J shed 8 bases, with 18 bases lying between them. Germline V gives CDR1 MDHEN, CDR2 SYDVKM. The CDR3: CASSSQAGVRHSPLHF. The CDR3 DNA follows: TGTGCCAGCAGTTCCCAAGCAGGGGTTAGGCATTCACCCCTCCACTTT.

The CDR3 sequence: CASSFGQVGGGNQPQHF. As DNA, the CDR3 is TGTGCCAGTAGTTTCGGACAGGTTGGTGGAGGCAATCAGCCCCAGCATTTT. J is TRBJ1-5 and V is TRBV19, with 7 positions matching TRBD1. Germline V gives CDR1 LNHDA, CDR2 SQIVND (reference sequence). The CDR3 loop spans 17 amino acids. Trimming removed 5 bases from V and 2 bases from J; junction bases left unmatched: 12.

This clone occurred once. V and J are TRBV28 and TRBJ2-4; D gene ambiguous. Germline V lookup: CDR1 MDHEN, CDR2 SYDVKM. The CDR3 has 14 residues. With 2 bases removed from V and 0 bases from J, the gap between germline ends came to 5 bases. The CDR3 region is CASSLTGAKNIQYF. As DNA, the CDR3 is TGTGCCAGCAGTTTAACCGGAGCCAAAAACATTCAGTACTTC.

The V call is TRBV5-1, the J call TRBJ2-2; 8 bases map to TRBD1. The germline CDR1 and CDR2 sequences are SGHRS and YFSETQ. The V gene end was trimmed by 1 base and the J gene end by 5 bases; junction bases not matched to a gene: 1. The CDR3 length is 14 residues. Written as DNA, the CDR3 is TGCGCCAGCAGCTTGCAGGGGGCAACCGGGGAGCTGTTTTTT. This codes for CASSLQGATGELFF.

The chain combines TRBV10-3 with TRBJ2-1; D perhaps matches TRBD2 (5 bases). Trimming removed 5 bases from V and 10 bases from J, with 21 bases in between. CDR3 size: 15 residues. Looked up from germline, CDR1 is ENHRY and CDR2 is SYGVKD. The CDR3 nucleotides are TGTGCCATCAGTCCCGGACTGGCCCTTTGGGAGGAGCAGTTCTTC. It encodes CAISPGLALWEEQFF.

The rearrangement uses TRBV5-1 and TRBJ1-1; 9 bases fit TRBD1. The CDR3 has 15 residues. J lost 3 bases, V lost 0 bases, and 3 bases had no gene match. From germline, CDR1 is SGHRS and CDR2 YFSETQ. CDR3 in amino acids: CASSLAGTGYTEAFF. CDR3 sequence (DNA): TGCGCCAGCAGCTTGGCCGGGACAGGGTACACTGAAGCTTTCTTT.

The V call is TRBV5-1, the J call TRBJ2-5; TRBD1 agrees at 8 bases. Germline V gives CDR1 SGHRS, CDR2 YFSETQ. Losses at the gene ends were 2 bases for V and 5 bases for J; bases not matched to a gene: 5. This CDR3 comprises 14 residues. This chain's CDR3 is CASSLGDRQETQYF. DNA of the CDR3: TGCGCCAGCAGCTTAGGGGACAGGCAGGAGACCCAGTACTTC. The whole variable domain, filled in from reference TRBV5-1 and TRBJ2-5, reads KAGVTQTPRYLIKTRGQQVTLSCSPISGHRSVSWYQQTPGQGLQFLFEYFSETQRNKGNFPGRFSGRQFSNSRSEMNVSTLELGDSALYLCASSLGDRQETQYFGPGTRLLVL.

The chain employs TRBV6-5 and TRBJ1-2, with TRBD1 matching over 9 bases. Losses at the gene ends were 4 bases for V and 6 bases for J; bases not matched to a gene: 6. Germline V CDR1 and CDR2: MNHEY, SVGAGI. CDR3 length: 14 residues. The CDR3: CASSFGQGNNGYTF. The CDR3 DNA follows: TGTGCCAGCAGTTTCGGACAGGGGAATAATGGCTACACCTTC.

The genes are TRBV29-1 and TRBJ2-7; 7 nucleotides agree with TRBD2. Looked up from germline, CDR1 is SQVTM and CDR2 is ANQGSEA. With V trimmed by 3 bases and J by 0 bases, 5 bases remained unmatched. This CDR3 contains 14 residues. This CDR3 reads CSVEGRESSYEQYF. CDR3 DNA sequence: TGCAGCGTTGAGGGGCGGGAGAGCTCCTACGAGCAGTACTTC.

This chain joins TRBV7-9 and TRBJ2-5, with D perhaps matching TRBD2 (6 bases). This CDR3 spans 16 amino acids. Germline CDR1 reads SEHNR; CDR2 reads FQNEAQ (reference sequence). Trimming stripped 2 bases from V and 2 bases from J, with 15 bases between. CDR3 sequence (DNA): TGTGCCAGCAGCTTATCGGTAGCGGCGGAGCAAGAGACCCAGTACTTC. The encoded protein is CASSLSVAAEQETQYF.

The rearrangement joins TRBV28 to TRBJ1-1; D ambiguous. The CDR3 has 11 residues. V was pared by 7 bases and J by 3 bases, with 6 bases between. From germline, CDR1 is MDHEN and CDR2 SYDVKM. The CDR3 is CASTADTEAFF. In nucleotides, the CDR3 is TGTGCCAGCACCGCGGACACTGAAGCTTTCTTT.

The chain uses TRBV28 and TRBJ1-2; 11 nucleotides line up with TRBD1. This CDR3 is 17 amino acids long. Germline-derived CDR1 and CDR2 are MDHEN and SYDVKM. After removal of 4 bases from V and 0 bases from J, the junction contained 7 bases not matched to a gene. The CDR3 sequence: CASSYTDRGRTNYGYTF. For the CDR3, the DNA is TGTGCCAGCAGTTATACGGACAGGGGGCGGACTAACTATGGCTACACCTTC.

V usage is TRBV28 and J usage is TRBJ1-1; D might be TRBD1 (6 bases). Germline loops: CDR1 MDHEN, CDR2 SYDVKM. The CDR3 consists of 17 residues. V lost 5 bases to trimming and J lost 3 bases, with 22 bases between them. In DNA, the CDR3 is TGTGCCAGCAGTGCACCACAGGGAGTTGTAGGGGACACTGAAGCTTTCTTT. Translated, it gives CASSAPQGVVGDTEAFF.

A note on this clone: The identical CDR3 is also encoded by other nucleotide sequences in the sample. The chain is built from TRBV5-1 and TRBJ2-7; 9 positions match TRBD1. Trimming cost V 7 bases and J 3 bases; bases outside gene matches: 8. Germline V gene data show CDR1 as SGHRS and CDR2 as YFSETQ. This CDR3 contains 14 residues. The CDR3 is CASSASGQGYEQYF. The CDR3 DNA reads as TGCGCCAGCTCGGCTTCGGGACAGGGCTACGAGCAGTACTTC.